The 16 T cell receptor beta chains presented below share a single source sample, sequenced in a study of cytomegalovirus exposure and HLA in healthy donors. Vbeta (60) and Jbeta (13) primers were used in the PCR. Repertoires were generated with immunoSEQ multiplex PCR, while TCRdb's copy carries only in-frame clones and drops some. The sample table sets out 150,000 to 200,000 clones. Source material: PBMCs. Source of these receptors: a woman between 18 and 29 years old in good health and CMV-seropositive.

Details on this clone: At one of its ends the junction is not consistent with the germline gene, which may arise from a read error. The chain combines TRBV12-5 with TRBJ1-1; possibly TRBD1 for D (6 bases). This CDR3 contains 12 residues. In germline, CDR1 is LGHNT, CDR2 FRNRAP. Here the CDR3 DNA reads TGTGCTAGTGGTTTGGAAATCAGGACAGTACAATTT. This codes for CASGLEIRTVQF. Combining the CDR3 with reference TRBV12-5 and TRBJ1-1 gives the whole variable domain DARVTQTPRHKVTEMGQEVTMRCQPILGHNTVFWYRQTMMQGLELLAYFRNRAPLDDSGMPKDRFSAEMPDATLATLKIQPSEPRDSAVYFCASGLEIRTVQFGQGTRLTVV.

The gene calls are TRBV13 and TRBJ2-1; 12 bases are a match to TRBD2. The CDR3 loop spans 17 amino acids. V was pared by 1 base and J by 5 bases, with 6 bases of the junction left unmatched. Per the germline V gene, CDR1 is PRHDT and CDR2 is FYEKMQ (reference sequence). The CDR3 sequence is CASSLASGGAVDNEQFF. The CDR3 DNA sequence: TGTGCCAGCAGCTTAGCTAGCGGGGGGGCCGTCGACAATGAGCAGTTCTTC.

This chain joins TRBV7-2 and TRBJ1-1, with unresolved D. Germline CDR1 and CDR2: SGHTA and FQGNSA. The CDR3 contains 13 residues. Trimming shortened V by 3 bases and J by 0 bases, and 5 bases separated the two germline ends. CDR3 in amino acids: CASSFTVNTEAFF. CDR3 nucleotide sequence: TGTGCCAGCAGCTTCACAGTGAACACTGAAGCTTTCTTT.

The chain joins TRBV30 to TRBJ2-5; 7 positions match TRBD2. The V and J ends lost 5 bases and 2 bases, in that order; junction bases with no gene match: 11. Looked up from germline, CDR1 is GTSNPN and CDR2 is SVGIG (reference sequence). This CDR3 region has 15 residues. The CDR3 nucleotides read TGTGCCTGGGGGGAGGGTAGAACAATTCAAGAGACCCAGTACTTC. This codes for CAWGEGRTIQETQYF.

The CDR3 spells CASSQDASGALPGDEQYF. Written as DNA, the CDR3 is TGCGCCAGCAGCCAAGATGCTAGCGGGGCCCTCCCCGGGGACGAGCAGTACTTC. The gene calls are TRBV4-1 and TRBJ2-7; 9 bases map to TRBD2. Unmatched junction bases numbered 14, after V lost 0 bases and J lost 5 bases. The CDR3 covers 18 residues. CDR1 and CDR2 (germline): MGHRA, YSYEKL.

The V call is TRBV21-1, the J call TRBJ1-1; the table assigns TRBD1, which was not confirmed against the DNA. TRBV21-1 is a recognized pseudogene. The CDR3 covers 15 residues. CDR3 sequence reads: CASSNHRGEDTEAFF. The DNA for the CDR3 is TGTGCCAGCAGCAACCACAGGGGAGAGGACACTGAAGCTTTCTTT.

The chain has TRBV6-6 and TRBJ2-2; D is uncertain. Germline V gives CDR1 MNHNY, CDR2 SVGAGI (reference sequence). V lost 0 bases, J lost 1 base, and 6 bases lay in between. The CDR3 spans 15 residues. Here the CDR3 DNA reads TGTGCCAGCAGTTACTCCCAGGAGAACACCGGGGAGCTGTTTTTT. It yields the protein CASSYSQENTGELFF.

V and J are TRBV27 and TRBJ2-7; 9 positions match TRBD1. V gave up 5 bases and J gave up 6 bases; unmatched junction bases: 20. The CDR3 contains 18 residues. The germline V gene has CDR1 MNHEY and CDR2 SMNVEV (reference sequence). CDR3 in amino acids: CASSSYILAGTGFREQYF. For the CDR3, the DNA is TGTGCCAGCAGTAGTTACATCTTGGCCGGGACAGGGTTCCGCGAGCAGTACTTC.

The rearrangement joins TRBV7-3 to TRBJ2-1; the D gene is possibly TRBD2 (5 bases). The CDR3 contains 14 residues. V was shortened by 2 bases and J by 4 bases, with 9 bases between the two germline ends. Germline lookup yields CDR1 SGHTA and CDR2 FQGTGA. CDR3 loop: CASSLFSGYNEQFF. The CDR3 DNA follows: TGTGCCAGCAGCTTATTCAGCGGTTACAATGAGCAGTTCTTC.

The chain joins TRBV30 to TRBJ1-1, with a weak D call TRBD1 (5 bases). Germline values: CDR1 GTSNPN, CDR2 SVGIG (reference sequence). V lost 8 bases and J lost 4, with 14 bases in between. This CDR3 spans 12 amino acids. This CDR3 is CAQQGLRTEAFF. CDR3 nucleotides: TGTGCCCAGCAGGGTCTGCGCACTGAAGCTTTCTTT.

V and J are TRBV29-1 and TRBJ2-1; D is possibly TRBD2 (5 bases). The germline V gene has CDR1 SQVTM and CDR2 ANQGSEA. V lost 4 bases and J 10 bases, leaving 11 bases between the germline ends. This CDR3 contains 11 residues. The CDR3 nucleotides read TGCAGCGTTGTAAGGGCTAGCGAGCAGTTCTTC. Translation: CSVVRASEQFF.

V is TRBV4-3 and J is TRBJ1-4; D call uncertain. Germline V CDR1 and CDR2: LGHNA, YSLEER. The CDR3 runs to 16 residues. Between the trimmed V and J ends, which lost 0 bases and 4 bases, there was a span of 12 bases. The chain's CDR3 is CASSQDWAFDNEKLFF. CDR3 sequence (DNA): TGCGCCAGCAGCCAAGATTGGGCCTTTGATAATGAAAAACTGTTTTTT.

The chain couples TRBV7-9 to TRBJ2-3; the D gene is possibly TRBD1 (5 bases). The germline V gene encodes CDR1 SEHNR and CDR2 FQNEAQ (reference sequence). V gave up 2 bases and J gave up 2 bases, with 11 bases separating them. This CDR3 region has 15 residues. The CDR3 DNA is TGTGCCAGCAGCTTAATAGGGGAAACCACAGATACGCAGTATTTT. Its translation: CASSLIGETTDTQYF.

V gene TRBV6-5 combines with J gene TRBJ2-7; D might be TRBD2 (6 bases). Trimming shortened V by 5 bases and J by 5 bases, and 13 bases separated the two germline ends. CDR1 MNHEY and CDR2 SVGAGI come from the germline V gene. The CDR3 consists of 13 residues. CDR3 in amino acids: CASSERPGDEQYF. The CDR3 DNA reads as TGTGCCAGCAGTGAAAGACCGGGAGACGAGCAGTACTTC.

The CDR3 sequence: CASSDRGFDNEKLFF. For the CDR3, the DNA is TGCGCCAGCAGCGACAGGGGTTTTGATAATGAAAAACTGTTTTTT. The rearrangement joins TRBV4-3 to TRBJ1-4; 8 bases fit TRBD1. The CDR3 loop spans 15 amino acids. The trim removed 5 bases at V and 4 bases at J, leaving 6 bases unmatched. CDR1 LGHNA and CDR2 YSLEER come from the germline V gene.

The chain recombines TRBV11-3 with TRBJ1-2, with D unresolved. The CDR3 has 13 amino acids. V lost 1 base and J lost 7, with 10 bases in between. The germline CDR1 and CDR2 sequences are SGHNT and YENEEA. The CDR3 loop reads CASSLGHSPGYTF. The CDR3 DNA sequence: TGTGCCAGCAGCTTAGGACATTCCCCTGGCTACACCTTC.